The clone carrying this TCR beta chain was found many times. Its antigen is unknown. These data are taken from a study of spatial heterogeneity in lung cancer. Background on the study: There were consistently more beta-chain sequences detected than alpha-chain sequences.

Unique molecular identifiers, one per molecule, were present on every TCR cDNA molecule. TCRdb redid the calling of the 5' RACE reads with MiXCR, one entry per CDR3 protein. This sample carries about 38,000 distinct CDR3 sequences, 6.5% to 9.5% of them seen once, and the ten largest clones take 28%. Regarding the study as a whole: Ubiquitous expanded tumor TCRs were observed in blood more at resection than follow-up.

This CDR3 spans 15 amino acids. V lost 4 bases and J lost 4, with 16 bases in between. Germline V gene lookup returns CDR1 LGHNA and CDR2 YSLEER. Time point given: sample taken at primary tumor resection. Whole RNA from tumor, nontumor lung or frozen PBMC was sequenced unsorted. The specimen was PBMCs, collected at surgery. The J gene is TRBJ2-5, the V gene TRBV4-3; weak D call: TRBD1 (5 bases). The sequence was collected from a male donor with early-stage non-small cell lung cancer. Here the CDR3 DNA reads TGCGCCAGCAGCCGCGATCTTACAGGAAGAGAGACCCAGTACTTC. This gives the protein CASSRDLTGRETQYF.